Given below is one T cell receptor (beta chain) in context. The entry originates in a study of control samples from healthy donors and cancer patients. From germline, CDR1 is LNHDA and CDR2 SQIVND (reference sequence). The CDR3 consists of 13 residues. Between the trimmed V and J ends, which lost 4 bases and 5 bases, there was a span of 9 bases. The assay was immunoSEQ multiplex PCR, and TCRdb's table has in-frame clones only and misses some. The table records 170,000 or so clones, just over 90% of them present only once. This chain links TRBV19 with TRBJ2-1; no clear D. This sequence originates from a man younger than 45 in good health. Sequenced input: blood. In nucleotides, the CDR3 is TGTGCCAGTAGTACTAACCTAAACAATGAGCAGTTCTTC. It translates to CASSTNLNNEQFF.